Sequencing of this TCR beta chain was carried out in a study of radiation and T cells in renal cell carcinoma. Sample treatment: 15 Gy SBRT to primary tumor, nephrectomy 4 weeks later. CDR1 is PRHDT, CDR2 FYEKMQ, per germline (reference sequence). This CDR3 has 16 residues. V lost 6 bases to trimming and J lost 0 bases; unmatched junction nucleotides: 7. To note about this clone: Its target is not known.

The assay was immunoSEQ multiplex PCR, and TCRdb's table has in-frame clones only and misses some. This table has approximately 15,000 clones, 50% to 75% appearing once. Study-level results: Only small tumor regions of roughly 1 g were sampled. From baseline, blood top tumor clonotypes peaked at 2 weeks post-radiation.

This receptor was taken from a woman in her seventies with renal cell carcinoma. This material consisted of tumor tissue, taken from a patient whose treatment included radiotherapy and nephrectomy. The V call is TRBV13, the J call TRBJ2-1, with 8 nucleotides matching TRBD2. CDR3 region: CASRSSGVSSYNEQFF. Written as DNA, the CDR3 is TGTGCCAGCAGAAGTAGCGGGGTCAGCTCCTACAATGAGCAGTTCTTC. Based on the CDR3 plus reference TRBV13 and TRBJ2-1, the full variable domain is AAGVIQSPRHLIKEKRETATLKCYPIPRHDTVYWYQQGPGQDPQFLISFYEKMQSDKGSIPDRFSAQQFSDYHSELNMSSLELGDSALYFCASRSSGVSSYNEQFFGPGTRLTVL.